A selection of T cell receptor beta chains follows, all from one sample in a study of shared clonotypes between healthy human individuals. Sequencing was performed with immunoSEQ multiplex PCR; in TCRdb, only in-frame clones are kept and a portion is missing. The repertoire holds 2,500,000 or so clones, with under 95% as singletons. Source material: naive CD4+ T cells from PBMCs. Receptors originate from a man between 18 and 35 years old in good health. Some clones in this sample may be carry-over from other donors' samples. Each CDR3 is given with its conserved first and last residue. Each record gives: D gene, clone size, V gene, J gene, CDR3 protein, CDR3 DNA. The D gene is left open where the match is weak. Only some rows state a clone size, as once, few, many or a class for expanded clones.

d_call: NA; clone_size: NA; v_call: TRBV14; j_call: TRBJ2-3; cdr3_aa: CASSQERLSNTDTQYF; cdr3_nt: TGTGCCAGCAGCCAAGAACGGCTCTCAAACACAGATACGCAGTATTTT
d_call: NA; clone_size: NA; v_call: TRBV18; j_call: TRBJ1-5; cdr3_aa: CASSRPGTNQPQHF; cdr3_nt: TGTGCCAGCTCACGTCCCGGGACCAATCAGCCCCAGCATTTT
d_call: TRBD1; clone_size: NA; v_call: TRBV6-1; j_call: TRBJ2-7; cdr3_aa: CASSATGGREQYF; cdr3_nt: TGTGCCAGCAGCGCTACAGGGGGCAGAGAGCAGTACTTC
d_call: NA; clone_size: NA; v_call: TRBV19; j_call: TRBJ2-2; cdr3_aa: CASSFPSAGGDTGELFF; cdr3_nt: TGTGCCAGTAGTTTCCCATCGGCAGGGGGGGACACCGGGGAGCTGTTTTTT
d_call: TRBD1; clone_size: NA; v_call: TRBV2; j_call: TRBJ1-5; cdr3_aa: CASSRDRDNQPQHF; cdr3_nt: TGTGCCAGCAGCCGGGACAGAGATAATCAGCCCCAGCATTTT
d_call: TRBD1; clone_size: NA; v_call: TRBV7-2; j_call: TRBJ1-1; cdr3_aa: CASSPDRGGTAFF; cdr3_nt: TGTGCCAGCAGCCCCGACAGGGGCGGGACAGCTTTCTTT
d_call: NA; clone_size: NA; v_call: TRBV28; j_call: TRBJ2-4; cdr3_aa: CASGPALAKNIQYF; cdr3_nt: TGTGCCAGCGGGCCGGCTCTAGCCAAAAACATTCAGTACTTC
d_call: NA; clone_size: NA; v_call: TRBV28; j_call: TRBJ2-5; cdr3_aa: CASRPAGPRPKGTQYF; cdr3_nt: TGTGCCAGCAGACCGGCAGGACCGCGGCCCAAGGGGACCCAGTACTTC
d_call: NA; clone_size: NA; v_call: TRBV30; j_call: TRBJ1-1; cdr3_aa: CACSTGSPLRNTEAFF; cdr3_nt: TGTGCCTGTTCGACAGGATCGCCTCTTAGGAACACTGAAGCTTTCTTT
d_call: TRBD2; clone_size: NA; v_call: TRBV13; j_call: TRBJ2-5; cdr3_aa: CASSWTSGKANQETQYF; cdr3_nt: TGTGCCAGCAGCTGGACTAGCGGAAAGGCAAACCAAGAGACCCAGTACTTC
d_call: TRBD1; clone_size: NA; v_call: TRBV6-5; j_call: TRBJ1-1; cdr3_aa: CASSFRGVWTEAFF; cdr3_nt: TGTGCCAGCAGCTTCAGGGGGGTTTGGACTGAAGCTTTCTTT
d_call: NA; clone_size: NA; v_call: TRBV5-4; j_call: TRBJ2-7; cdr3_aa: CASSHRGKGAYEQYF; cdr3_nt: TGTGCCAGCAGCCACAGAGGGAAAGGAGCCTACGAGCAGTACTTC
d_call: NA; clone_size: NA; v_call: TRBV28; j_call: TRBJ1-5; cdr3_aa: CAITDPRGRGNQPQHF; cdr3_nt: TGTGCCATAACCGACCCCCGGGGGCGAGGCAATCAGCCCCAGCATTTT
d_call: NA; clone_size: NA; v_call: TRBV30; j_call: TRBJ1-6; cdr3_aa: CAWSVLGGNSPLHF; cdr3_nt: TGTGCCTGGAGTGTACTGGGGGGGAATTCACCCCTCCACTTT
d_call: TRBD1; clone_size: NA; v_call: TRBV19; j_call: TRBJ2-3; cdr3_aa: CASSTRTGGLDTQYF; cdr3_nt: TGTGCCAGTAGTACCAGGACAGGGGGCCTAGATACGCAGTATTTT
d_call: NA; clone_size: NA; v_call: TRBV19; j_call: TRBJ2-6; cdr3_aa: CASSDSAGANVLTF; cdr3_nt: TGTGCCAGTAGCGACAGTGCCGGGGCCAACGTCCTGACTTTC
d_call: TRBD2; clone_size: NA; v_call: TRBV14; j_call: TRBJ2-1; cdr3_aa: CASSRPTSGRARREQFF; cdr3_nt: TGTGCCAGCAGCCGCCCGACTAGCGGGAGGGCTCGTCGTGAGCAGTTCTTC
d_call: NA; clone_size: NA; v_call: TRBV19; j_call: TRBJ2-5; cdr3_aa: CASSKDGDQETQYF; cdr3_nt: TGTGCCAGTAGTAAGGACGGAGACCAAGAGACCCAGTACTTC
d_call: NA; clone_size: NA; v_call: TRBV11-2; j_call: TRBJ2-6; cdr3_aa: CASSSDPYSLSGANVLTF; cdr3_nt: TGTGCCAGCAGCTCAGACCCCTACTCTCTCTCTGGGGCCAACGTCCTGACTTTC
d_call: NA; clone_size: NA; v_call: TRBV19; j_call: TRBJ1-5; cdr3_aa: CASSMRGPGEYQPQHF; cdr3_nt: TGTGCCAGTAGTATGCGGGGACCGGGGGAATATCAGCCCCAGCATTTT
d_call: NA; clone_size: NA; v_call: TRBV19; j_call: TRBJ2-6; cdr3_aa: CASSISPGLVSGANVLTF; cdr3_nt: TGTGCCAGTAGTATTTCCCCCGGACTGGTCTCTGGGGCCAACGTCCTGACTTTC
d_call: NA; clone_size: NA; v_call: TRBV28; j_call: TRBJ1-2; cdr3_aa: CASSLVLYGYTF; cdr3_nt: TGTGCCAGCAGTTTAGTGTTGTATGGCTACACCTTC
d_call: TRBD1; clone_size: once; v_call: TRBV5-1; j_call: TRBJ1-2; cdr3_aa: CASSPDRGKGYTF; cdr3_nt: TGCGCCAGCAGCCCGGACAGGGGGAAAGGCTACACCTTC
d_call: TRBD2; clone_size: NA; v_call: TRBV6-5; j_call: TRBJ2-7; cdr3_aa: CATQTSGSYEQYF; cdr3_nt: TGTGCCACCCAGACTAGCGGTTCCTACGAGCAGTACTTC
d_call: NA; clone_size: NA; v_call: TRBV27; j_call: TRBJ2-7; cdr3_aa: CASSFQEFLEEGLAAYEQYF; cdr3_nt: TGTGCCAGCAGTTTCCAGGAGTTTCTTGAGGAGGGGCTTGCAGCATACGAGCAGTACTTC
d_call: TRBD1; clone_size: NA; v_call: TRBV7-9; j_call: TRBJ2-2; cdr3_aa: CASSSTGVTGELFF; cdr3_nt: TGTGCCAGCAGCTCGACAGGGGTCACCGGGGAGCTGTTTTTT
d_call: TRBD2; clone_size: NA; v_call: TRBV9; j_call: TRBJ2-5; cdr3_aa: CASSASPGTSGLTKETQYF; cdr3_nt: TGTGCCAGCAGCGCGTCGCCCGGGACTAGCGGACTTACGAAAGAGACCCAGTACTTC
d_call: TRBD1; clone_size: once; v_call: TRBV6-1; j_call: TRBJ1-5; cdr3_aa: CASSTGQGNNQPQHF; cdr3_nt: TGTGCCAGCAGTACGGGACAGGGAAACAATCAGCCCCAGCATTTT
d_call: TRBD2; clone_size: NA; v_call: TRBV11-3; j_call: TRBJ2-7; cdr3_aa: CASSLSGSSYEQYF; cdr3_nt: TGTGCCAGCAGCTTAAGCGGGAGTTCCTACGAGCAGTACTTC
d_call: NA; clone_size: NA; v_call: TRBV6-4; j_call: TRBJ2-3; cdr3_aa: CASSALGLGDTQYF; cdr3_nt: TGTGCCAGCAGTGCCCTCGGACTGGGAGATACGCAGTATTTT
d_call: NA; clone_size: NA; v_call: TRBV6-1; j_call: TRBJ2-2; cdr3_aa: CASRPPQNTGELFF; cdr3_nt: TGTGCCAGCAGACCACCCCAGAACACCGGGGAGCTGTTTTTT
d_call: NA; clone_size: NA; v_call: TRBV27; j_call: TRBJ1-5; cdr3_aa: CASSFLVGAAIQPQHF; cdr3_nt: TGTGCCAGCAGTTTCTTAGTAGGGGCTGCGATTCAGCCCCAGCATTTT
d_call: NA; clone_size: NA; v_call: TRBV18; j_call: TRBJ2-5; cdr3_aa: CASSPRSFLGETQYF; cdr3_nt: TGTGCCAGCTCACCACGATCGTTTCTGGGGGAGACCCAGTACTTC
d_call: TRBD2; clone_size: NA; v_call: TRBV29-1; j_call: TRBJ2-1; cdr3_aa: CSVPGTISYNEQFF; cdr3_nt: TGCAGCGTTCCCGGGACTATCTCCTACAATGAGCAGTTCTTC
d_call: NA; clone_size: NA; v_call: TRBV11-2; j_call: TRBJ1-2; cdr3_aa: CASSVTPGPNYGYTF; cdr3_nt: TGTGCCAGCAGCGTCACGCCGGGACCTAACTATGGCTACACCTTC
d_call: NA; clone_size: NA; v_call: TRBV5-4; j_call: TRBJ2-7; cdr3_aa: CASSLALTSYEQYF; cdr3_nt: TGTGCCAGCAGCTTGGCGCTCACCTCCTACGAGCAGTACTTC
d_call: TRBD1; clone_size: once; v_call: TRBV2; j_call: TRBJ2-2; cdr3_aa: CASSGGQGNGELFF; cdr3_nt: TGTGCCAGCAGTGGGGGACAGGGGAACGGGGAGCTGTTTTTT
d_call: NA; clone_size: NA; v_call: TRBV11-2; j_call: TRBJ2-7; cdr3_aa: CASSPGQITYEQYF; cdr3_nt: TGTGCCAGCAGCCCGGGACAAATAACCTACGAGCAGTACTTC
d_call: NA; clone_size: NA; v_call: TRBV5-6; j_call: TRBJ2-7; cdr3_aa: CASSFNSFSYEQYF; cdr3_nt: TGTGCCAGCAGCTTCAACAGTTTTTCCTACGAGCAGTACTTC
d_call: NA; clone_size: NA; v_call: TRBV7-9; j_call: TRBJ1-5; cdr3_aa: CASSLSGGRADQPQHF; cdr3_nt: TGTGCCAGCAGCCTTTCGGGGGGGCGCGCAGATCAGCCCCAGCATTTT
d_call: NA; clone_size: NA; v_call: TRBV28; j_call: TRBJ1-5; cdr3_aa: CASSPGTVINQPQHF; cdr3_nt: TGTGCCAGCAGCCCCGGGACGGTAATCAATCAGCCCCAGCATTTT
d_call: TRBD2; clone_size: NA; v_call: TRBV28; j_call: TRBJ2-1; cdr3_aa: CASSRGRDGYNEQFF; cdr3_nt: TGTGCCAGCAGTCGGGGGAGGGACGGCTACAATGAGCAGTTCTTC
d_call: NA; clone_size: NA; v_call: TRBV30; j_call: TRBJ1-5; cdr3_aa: CAWTGRGQPQHF; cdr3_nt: TGTGCCTGGACGGGTCGAGGGCAGCCCCAGCATTTT
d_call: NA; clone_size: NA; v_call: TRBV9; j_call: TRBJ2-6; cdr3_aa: CASSVTGSGANVLTF; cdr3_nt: TGTGCCAGCAGCGTAACCGGGTCCGGGGCCAACGTCCTGACTTTC
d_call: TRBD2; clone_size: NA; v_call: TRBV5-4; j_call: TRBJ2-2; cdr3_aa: CASSSRTSGNTGELFF; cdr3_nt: TGTGCCAGCAGCTCTCGGACTAGCGGGAACACCGGGGAGCTGTTTTTT
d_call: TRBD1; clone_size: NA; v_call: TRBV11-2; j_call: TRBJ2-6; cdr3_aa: CASSPIQGKSSGANVLTF; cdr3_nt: TGTGCCAGCAGCCCGATACAGGGGAAGAGCTCTGGGGCCAACGTCCTGACTTTC
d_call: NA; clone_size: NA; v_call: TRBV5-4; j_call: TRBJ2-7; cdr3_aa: CASSLGGARGLYEQYF; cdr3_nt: TGTGCCAGCAGCTTAGGCGGGGCCAGGGGACTCTACGAGCAGTACTTC
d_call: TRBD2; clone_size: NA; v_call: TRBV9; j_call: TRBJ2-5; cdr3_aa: CASSASGNSQETQYF; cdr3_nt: TGTGCCAGCAGCGCTAGCGGGAACAGTCAAGAGACCCAGTACTTC
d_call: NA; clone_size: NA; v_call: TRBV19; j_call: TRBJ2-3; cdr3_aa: CASSIVRAADTQYF; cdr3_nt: TGTGCCAGTAGTATAGTGCGGGCAGCAGATACGCAGTATTTT